This TCR beta chain was identified in a study of T-cell memory formation after mild COVID-19. Study-level information: TCR clusters were mostly confined to one donor each.

Study outcomes and limitations: The CD4+ clones that contracted clustered mainly within CM and EM, and the CD8+ clones concentrated in EMRA. While clones contracting from day 15 to 85 were balanced between CD4 and CD8, later expanders leaned CD4+.

TCRdb re-called the 5' RACE reads with MiXCR, one entry per CDR3 protein. The sample carries approximately 400,000 distinct CDR3 sequences, 15% to 20% recorded once. There are 15 residues in the CDR3. V was clipped by 1 base and J by 3 bases, with 12 bases between them. In germline, CDR1 is MNHEY, CDR2 SVGAGI. This clonotype was observed a few times. Antigen: not known. The sequence came from a man aged 18 to 29 who had mild COVID-19 (a few samples of this study predate the infection). Cell type and time point are not known. The chain recombines TRBV6-5 with TRBJ2-5; perhaps TRBD2 as D (7 bases). The sample taken for sequencing was PBMCs or a T cell subset sorted from them (not recorded which). CDR3 bases: TGTGCCAGCAGTTACTGGGGGGGGGGCGAAGAGACCCAGTACTTC. Translated, it gives CASSYWGGGEETQYF.